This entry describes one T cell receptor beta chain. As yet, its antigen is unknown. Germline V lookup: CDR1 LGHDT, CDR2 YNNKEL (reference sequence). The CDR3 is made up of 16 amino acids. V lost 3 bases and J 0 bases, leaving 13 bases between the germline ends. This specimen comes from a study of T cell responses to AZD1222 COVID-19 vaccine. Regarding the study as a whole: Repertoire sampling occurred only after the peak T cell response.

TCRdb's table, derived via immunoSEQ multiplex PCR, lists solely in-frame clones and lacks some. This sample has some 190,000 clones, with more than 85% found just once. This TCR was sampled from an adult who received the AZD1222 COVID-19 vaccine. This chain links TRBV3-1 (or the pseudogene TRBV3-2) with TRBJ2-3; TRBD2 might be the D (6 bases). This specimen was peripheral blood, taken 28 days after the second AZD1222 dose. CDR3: CASSHRGGFSTDTQYF. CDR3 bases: TGTGCCAGCAGCCACCGTGGGGGGTTTAGCACAGATACGCAGTATTTT.